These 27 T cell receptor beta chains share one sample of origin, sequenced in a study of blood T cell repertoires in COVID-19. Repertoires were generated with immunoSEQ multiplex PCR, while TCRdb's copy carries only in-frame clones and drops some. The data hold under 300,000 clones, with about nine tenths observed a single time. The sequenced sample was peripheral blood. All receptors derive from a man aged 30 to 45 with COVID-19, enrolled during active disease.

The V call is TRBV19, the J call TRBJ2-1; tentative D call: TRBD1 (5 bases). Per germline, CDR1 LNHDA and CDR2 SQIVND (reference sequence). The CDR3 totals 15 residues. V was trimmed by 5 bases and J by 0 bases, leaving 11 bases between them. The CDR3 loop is CASSFDSGSYNEQFF. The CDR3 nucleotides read TGTGCCAGTAGTTTTGACAGTGGCTCCTACAATGAGCAGTTCTTC.

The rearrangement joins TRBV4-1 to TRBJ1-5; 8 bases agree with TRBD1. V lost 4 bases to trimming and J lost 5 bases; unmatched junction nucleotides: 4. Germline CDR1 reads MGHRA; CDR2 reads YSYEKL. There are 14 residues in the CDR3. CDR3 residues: CASSRTGRDQPQHF. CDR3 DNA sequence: TGCGCCAGCAGCCGGACAGGGAGAGATCAGCCCCAGCATTTT.

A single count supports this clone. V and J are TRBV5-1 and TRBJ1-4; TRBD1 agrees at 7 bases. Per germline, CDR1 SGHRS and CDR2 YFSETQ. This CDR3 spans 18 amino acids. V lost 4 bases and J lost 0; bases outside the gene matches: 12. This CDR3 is CASSVRGTDIATNEKLFF. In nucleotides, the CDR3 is TGCGCCAGCAGCGTCCGGGGGACAGACATTGCAACTAATGAAAAACTGTTTTTT.

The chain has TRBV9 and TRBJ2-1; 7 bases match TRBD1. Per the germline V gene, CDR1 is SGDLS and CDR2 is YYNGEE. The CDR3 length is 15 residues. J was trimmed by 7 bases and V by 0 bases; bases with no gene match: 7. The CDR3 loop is CASSVVPDRANEQFF. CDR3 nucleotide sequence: TGTGCCAGCAGCGTAGTCCCCGACAGGGCGAATGAGCAGTTCTTC.

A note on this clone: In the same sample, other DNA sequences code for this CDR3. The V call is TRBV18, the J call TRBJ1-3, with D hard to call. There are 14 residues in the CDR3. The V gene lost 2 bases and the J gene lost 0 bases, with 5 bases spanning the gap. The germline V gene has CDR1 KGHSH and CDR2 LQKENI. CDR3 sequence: CASSPGSSGNTIYF. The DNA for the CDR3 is TGTGCCAGCTCACCAGGGAGCTCTGGAAACACCATATATTTT. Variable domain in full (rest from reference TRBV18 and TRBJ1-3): NAGVMQNPRHLVRRRGQEARLRCSPMKGHSHVYWYRQLPEEGLKFMVYLQKENIIDESGMPKERFSAEFPKEGPSILRIQQVVRGDSAAYFCASSPGSSGNTIYFGEGSWLTVV.

CDR3 DNA: TGTGCCAGCAGCATGCTGGGCAATAGCAATCAGCCCCAGCATTTT. This codes for CASSMLGNSNQPQHF. The chain is built from TRBV7-6 and TRBJ1-5; D gene unclear. Germline CDR1 and CDR2: SGHVS and FNYEAQ. Trimming removed 5 bases at V and 0 bases at J, with 11 bases between. The CDR3 sequence is 15 residues long.

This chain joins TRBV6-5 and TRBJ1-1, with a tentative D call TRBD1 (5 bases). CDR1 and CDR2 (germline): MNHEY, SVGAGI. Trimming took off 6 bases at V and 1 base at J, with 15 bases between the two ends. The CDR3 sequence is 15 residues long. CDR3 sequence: CASSFDSLENTEAFF. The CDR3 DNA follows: TGTGCCAGCAGCTTCGACAGCCTAGAGAACACTGAAGCTTTCTTT.

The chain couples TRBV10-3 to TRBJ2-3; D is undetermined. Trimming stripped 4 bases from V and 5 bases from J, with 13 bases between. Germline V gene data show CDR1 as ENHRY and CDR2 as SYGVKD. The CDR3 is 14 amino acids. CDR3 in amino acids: CAISGKVEVDTQYF. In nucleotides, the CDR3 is TGTGCCATCAGTGGCAAAGTAGAGGTAGATACGCAGTATTTT.

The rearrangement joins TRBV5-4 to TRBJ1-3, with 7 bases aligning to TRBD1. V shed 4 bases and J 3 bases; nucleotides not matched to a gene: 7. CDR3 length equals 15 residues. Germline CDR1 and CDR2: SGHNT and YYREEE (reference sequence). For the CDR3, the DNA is TGTGCCAGCAGCAGTCAGGGGGACGGTGGAAACACCATATATTTT. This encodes CASSSQGDGGNTIYF.

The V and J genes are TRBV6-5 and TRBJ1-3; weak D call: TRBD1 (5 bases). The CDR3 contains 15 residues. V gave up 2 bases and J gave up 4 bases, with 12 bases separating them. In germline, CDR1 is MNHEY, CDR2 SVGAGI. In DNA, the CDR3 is TGTGCCAGCAGTTACAGGGGAACCGCCGGAAACACCATATATTTT. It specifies CASSYRGTAGNTIYF.

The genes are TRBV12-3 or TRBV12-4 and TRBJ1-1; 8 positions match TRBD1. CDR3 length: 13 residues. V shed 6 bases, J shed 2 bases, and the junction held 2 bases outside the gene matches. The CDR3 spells CASRQGANTEAFF. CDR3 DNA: TGTGCCAGCAGGCAGGGGGCAAACACTGAAGCTTTCTTT.

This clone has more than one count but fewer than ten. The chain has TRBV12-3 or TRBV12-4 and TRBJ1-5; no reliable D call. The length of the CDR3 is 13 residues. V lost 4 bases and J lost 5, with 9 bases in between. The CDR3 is CASSSDTYQPQHF. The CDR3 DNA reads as TGTGCCAGCAGTTCCGACACTTATCAGCCCCAGCATTTT.

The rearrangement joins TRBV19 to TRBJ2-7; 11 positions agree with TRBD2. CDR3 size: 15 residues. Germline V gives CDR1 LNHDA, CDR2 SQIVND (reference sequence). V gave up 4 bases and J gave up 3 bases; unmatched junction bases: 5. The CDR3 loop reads CASSSLAGGGYEQYF. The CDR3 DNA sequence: TGTGCCAGTAGTAGTCTAGCGGGGGGAGGCTACGAGCAGTACTTC.

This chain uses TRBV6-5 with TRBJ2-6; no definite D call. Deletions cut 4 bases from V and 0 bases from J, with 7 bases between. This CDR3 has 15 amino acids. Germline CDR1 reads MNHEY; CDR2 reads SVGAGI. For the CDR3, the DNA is TGTGCCAGCAGTTCAGGCAGCTCTGGGGCCAACGTCCTGACTTTC. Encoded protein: CASSSGSSGANVLTF.

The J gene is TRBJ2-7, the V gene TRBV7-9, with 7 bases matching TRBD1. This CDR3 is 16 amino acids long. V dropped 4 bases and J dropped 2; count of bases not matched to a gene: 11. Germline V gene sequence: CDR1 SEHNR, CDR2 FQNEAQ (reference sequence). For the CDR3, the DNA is TGTGCCAGCAGCTCAACCAGACAGGGAGTTGCCTACGAGCAGTACTTC. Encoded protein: CASSSTRQGVAYEQYF.

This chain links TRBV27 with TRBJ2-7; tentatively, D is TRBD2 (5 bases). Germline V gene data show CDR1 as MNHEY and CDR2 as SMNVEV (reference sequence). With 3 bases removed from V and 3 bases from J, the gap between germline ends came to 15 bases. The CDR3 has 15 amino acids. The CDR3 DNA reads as TGTGCCAGCAGTTTGTCCTCGGGAATGAACTACGAGCAGTACTTC. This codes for CASSLSSGMNYEQYF.

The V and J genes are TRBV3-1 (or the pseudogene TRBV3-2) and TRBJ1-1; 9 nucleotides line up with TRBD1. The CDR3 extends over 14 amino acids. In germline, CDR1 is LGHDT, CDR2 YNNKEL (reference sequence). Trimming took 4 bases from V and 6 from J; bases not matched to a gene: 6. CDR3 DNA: TGTGCCAGCAGCCTACAGGGGGCTAGAGCTGAAGCTTTCTTT. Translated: CASSLQGARAEAFF.

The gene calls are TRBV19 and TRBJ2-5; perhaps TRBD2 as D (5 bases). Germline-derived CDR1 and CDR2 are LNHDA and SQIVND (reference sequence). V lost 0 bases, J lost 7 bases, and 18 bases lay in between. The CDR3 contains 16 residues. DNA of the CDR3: TGTGCCAGTAGTATAGATCGGAACAACCCACGGGGGACCCAGTACTTC. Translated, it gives CASSIDRNNPRGTQYF. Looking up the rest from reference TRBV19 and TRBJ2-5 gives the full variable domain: DGGITQSPKYLFRKEGQNVTLSCEQNLNHDAMYWYRQDPGQGLRLIYYSQIVNDFQKGDIAEGYSVSREKKESFPLTVTSAQKNPTAFYLCASSIDRNNPRGTQYFGPGTRLLVL.

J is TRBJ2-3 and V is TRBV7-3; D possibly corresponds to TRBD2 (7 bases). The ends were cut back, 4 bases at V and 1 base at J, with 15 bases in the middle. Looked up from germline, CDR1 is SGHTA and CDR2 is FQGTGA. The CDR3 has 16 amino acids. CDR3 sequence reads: CASSYLGGGRTDTQYF. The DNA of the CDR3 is TGTGCCAGCAGCTACTTGGGCGGGGGCCGCACAGATACGCAGTATTTT.

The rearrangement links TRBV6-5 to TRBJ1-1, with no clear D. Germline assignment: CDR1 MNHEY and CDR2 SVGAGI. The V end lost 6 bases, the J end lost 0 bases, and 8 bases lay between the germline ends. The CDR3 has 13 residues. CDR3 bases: TGTGCCAGCAGACCGGGGTTGAACACTGAAGCTTTCTTT. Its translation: CASRPGLNTEAFF.

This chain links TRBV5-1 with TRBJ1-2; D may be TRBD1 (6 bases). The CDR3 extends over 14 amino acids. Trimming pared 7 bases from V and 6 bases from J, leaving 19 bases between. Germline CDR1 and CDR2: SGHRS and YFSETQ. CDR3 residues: CASSRTQGSDGYTF. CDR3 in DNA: TGCGCCAGCTCCCGCACACAGGGATCGGATGGCTACACCTTC.

The DNA of the CDR3 is TGTGCCACCAGCAGAGTTCAGGGGCGCGGGGCCAAAAACATTCAGTACTTC. Its translation: CATSRVQGRGAKNIQYF. V is TRBV15 and J is TRBJ2-4, with D possibly matching TRBD1 (6 bases). V lost 1 base and J lost 1, with 14 bases in between. The CDR3 has 17 amino acids. CDR1 LNHNV and CDR2 YYDKDF come from the germline V gene (reference sequence). Based on the CDR3 plus reference TRBV15 and TRBJ2-4, the full variable domain is DAMVIQNPRYQVTQFGKPVTLSCSQTLNHNVMYWYQQKSSQAPKLLFHYYDKDFNNEADTPDNFQSRRPNTSFCFLDIRSPGLGDTAMYLCATSRVQGRGAKNIQYFGAGTRLSVL.

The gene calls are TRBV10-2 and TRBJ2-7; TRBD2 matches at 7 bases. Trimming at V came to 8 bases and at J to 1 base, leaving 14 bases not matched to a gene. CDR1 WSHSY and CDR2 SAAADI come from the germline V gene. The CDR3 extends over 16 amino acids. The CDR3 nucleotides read TGCGCCAGCTTTAGGTCCGGGACTACTGAATCCTACGAGCAGTACTTC. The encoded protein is CASFRSGTTESYEQYF.

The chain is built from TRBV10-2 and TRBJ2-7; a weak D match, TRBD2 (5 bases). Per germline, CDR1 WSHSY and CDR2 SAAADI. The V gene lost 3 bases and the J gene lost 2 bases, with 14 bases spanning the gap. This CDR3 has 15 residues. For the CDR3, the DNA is TGCGCCAGCAGTGATACGGGCCGCGGGCCCTACGAGCAGTACTTC. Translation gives CASSDTGRGPYEQYF.

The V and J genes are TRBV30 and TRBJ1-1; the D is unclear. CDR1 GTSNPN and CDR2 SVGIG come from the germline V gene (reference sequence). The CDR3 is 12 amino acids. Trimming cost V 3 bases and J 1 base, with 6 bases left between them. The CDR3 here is CAWRWQNTEAFF. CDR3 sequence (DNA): TGTGCCTGGAGATGGCAGAACACTGAAGCTTTCTTT.

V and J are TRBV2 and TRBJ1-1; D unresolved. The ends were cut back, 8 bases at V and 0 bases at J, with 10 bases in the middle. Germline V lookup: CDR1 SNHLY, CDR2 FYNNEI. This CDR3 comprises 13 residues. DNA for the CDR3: TGTGCCAGCGGGAGTGACATGAACACTGAAGCTTTCTTT. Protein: CASGSDMNTEAFF.

CDR3 DNA: TGCGCCAGCAGCCCCGGGACAGGGGGGCTTGATGGCTACACCTTC. Its translation: CASSPGTGGLDGYTF. This chain joins TRBV5-1 and TRBJ1-2; 11 positions agree with TRBD1. From germline, CDR1 is SGHRS and CDR2 YFSETQ. V was clipped by 4 bases and J by 6 bases; unmatched bases: 8. The CDR3 length is 15 residues.